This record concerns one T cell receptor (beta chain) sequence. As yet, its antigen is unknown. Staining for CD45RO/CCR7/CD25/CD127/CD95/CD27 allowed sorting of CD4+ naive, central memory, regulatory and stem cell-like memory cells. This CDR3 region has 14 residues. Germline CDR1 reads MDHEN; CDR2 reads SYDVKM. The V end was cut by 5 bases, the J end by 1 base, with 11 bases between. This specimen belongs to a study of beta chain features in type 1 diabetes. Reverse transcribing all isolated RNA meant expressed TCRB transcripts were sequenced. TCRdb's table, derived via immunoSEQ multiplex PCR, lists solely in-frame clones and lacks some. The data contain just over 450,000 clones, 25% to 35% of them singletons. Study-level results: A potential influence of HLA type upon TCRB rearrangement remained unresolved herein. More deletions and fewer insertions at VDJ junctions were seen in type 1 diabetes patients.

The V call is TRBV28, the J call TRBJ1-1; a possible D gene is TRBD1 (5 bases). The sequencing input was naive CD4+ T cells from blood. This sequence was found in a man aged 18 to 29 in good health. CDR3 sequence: CASSPWQGNTEAFF. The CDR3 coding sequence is TGTGCCAGCAGTCCTTGGCAGGGGAACACTGAAGCTTTCTTT.